This entry describes one T cell receptor beta chain. In this sample, this clonotype turned up many times. Its target antigen remains unknown. No quality values exist for individual bases; no much larger clone is one base distant. The CDR3 runs 16 residues from the cysteine to the phenylalanine. Here the CDR3 DNA is all that survives: 48 bases in frame from base 1. Germline trimming: 4 bases from V, 6 bases from J; junction bases outside gene matches: 13. The library was prepared using 5' RACE. The listed sequencing device is Illumina HiSeq 2500. A second PCR of roughly 7 to 12 cycles was run with a J-beta primer mix and a sample-barcoded 5' primer. A template-switch 5' adaptor carrying 12 random nucleotides introduced a unique molecular identifier onto each TCR beta cDNA molecule. At least 3 million CDR3-containing paired-end reads were obtained from each sample. All of the RNA was converted into first-strand cDNA using the Mint cDNA synthesis kit, with a TRBC-specific oligonucleotide serving as the primer. All cDNA was treated with uracil-DNA glycosylase and then went through a first 18-cycle PCR with the universal primers M1SS and BC2_uni_R. On the authors' methods: Each sample was normalized by randomly selecting 1 million high-quality reads, each carrying a distinct molecular identifier. Instead of being binned into consensus sequences, reads with shared molecular identifiers were discarded. MiTCR, set to a Q25 quality threshold and the strictest error-elimination algorithm, was used for CDR3 identification, clonotype clustering and error correction. A nonparametric unseen species model with Euler transformation was used to estimate lower-bound total TCR beta diversity. The raw public data were reprocessed by TCRdb itself: fastp quality trimming at Q25, MiXCR clonotype calling, in-frame beta chains only. Each entry merges the rows of one CDR3 protein and shows their most common DNA and genes. Clone size and V and J calls follow TCRdb, not the original study. The table for this sample lists about 650,000 distinct CDR3 sequences; 32% of them were counted only once. The top ten hold 15% to 19% of the sample.

This sample is part of a study of blood T cells in healthy people across ages (dated by TCRdb to the mid-2010s). Some background on the complete study: Template switching captured roughly one uniquely barcoded TCR beta cDNA molecule per two T cells in model experiments. To avoid experimental bias, donors of different ages were distributed randomly across sequencing lanes. Using deep sequencing normalized with unique cDNA molecular identifiers, the study measured how TCR beta repertoire diversity changes with age. Four age groups were formed from the donors: young (average approximately 15 years), middle-aged (approximately 40), aged (roughly 59) and long-lived (around 80). For two donors (one aged 18 to 30 and one aged 80 or older), the study analyzed two additional independent replicas of 1 million unique cDNA reads from the same blood draw. Broad study findings and their caveats: Because the CMV infection status of the donors was unknown, age-related changes in expanded clonotypes may potentially have been confounded. Because profiling used bulk unsorted PBMCs, naive and antigen-experienced compartments could not be compared conclusively. Compared with the aged group, the long-lived group had more naive CD4+ T cells, fewer expanded clones and increased TCR diversity, a pattern suggesting age selection. Estimates of total diversity based on one million sequenced T cells were considered lower bounds and underestimates. Observed TCR beta diversity per million T cells fell roughly linearly with age, and a significant reduction was already apparent by age around 40. There was a strong correlation between observed TCR beta diversity and the percentage of naive T cells measured by flow cytometry.

The donors were 40 or so Caucasian individuals from Russia, aged 6 to 90 years, who were systemically healthy. Each donor gave around 9 milliliters of peripheral blood, collected into EDTA-treated Vacutainer tubes. Ficoll-Paque density-gradient centrifugation was used to isolate PBMCs, with at least 7 million obtained per sample. Total RNA, at least 5.5 micrograms per sample, was extracted from PBMCs with Trizol reagent. For every donor, an aliquot of PBMCs went through flow cytometry to measure the percentages of naive CD45RAhigh/CD27high T cells. Sequenced input: blood. This TCR was recovered from a woman of 80 years or more in good health. Donor details come from another sample of the same person, matched by shared clones. Rearrangement joined TRBV12-3 or TRBV12-4 to TRBJ2-7; 9 junctional bases match TRBD1. The nucleotide sequence reads TGTGCCAGCAGTTCGATCTGGACAGGGGAGACTCGCGAGCAGTACTTC. This encodes CASSSIWTGETREQYF.